Listed here is a single T cell receptor beta chain. Germline V gene data show CDR1 as SGHVS and CDR2 as FQNEAQ. This CDR3 has 12 amino acids. Vbeta (60) and Jbeta (13) primers were used in the PCR. Sequencing was performed with immunoSEQ multiplex PCR; in TCRdb, only in-frame clones are kept and a portion is missing. Recorded for this sample: about 140,000 clones. The data derive from a study of cytomegalovirus exposure and HLA in healthy donors. The TCR originated in a male donor in good health and CMV-seronegative. The sample was PBMCs. The chain has TRBV7-8 and TRBJ2-1, with 7 nucleotides matching TRBD2. The CDR3 DNA is TGTGCTTGGGGGGGCTCCTACAATGAGCAGTTCTTC. As protein: CAWGGSYNEQFF.